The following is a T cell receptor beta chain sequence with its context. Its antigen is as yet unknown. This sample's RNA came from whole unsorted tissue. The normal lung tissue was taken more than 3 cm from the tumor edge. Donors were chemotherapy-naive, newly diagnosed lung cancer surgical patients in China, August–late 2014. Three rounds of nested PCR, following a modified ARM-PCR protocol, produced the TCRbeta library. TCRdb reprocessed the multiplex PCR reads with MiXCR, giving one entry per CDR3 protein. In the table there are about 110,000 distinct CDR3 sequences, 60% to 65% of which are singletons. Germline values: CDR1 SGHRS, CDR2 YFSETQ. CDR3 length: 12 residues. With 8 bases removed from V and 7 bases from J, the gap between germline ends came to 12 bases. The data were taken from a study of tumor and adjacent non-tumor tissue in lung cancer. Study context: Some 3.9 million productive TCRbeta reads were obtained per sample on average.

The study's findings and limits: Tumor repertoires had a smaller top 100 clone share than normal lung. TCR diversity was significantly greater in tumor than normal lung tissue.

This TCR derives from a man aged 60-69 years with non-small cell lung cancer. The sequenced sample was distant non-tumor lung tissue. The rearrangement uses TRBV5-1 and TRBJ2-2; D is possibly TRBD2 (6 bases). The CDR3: CASRGYIGELFF. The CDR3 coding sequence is TGCGCCAGTCGGGGGTACATCGGGGAGCTGTTTTTT.